Listed below are T cell receptor beta chains from one sample, sequenced in a study of T cell changes during pregnancy in multiple sclerosis. Data came from immunoSEQ multiplex PCR; TCRdb stores just in-frame clones and leaves some out. Of tens of thousands of clones in the sample, about nine tenths were seen once. The source material was CD8+ T cells from peripheral blood mononuclear cells, sampled before pregnancy. These receptors were obtained from a female donor with multiple sclerosis, enrolled in a pregnancy study. Each CDR3 is given with its conserved first and last residue. The D gene is left open where the match is weak. The size of a clone is reported for some rows only, either as once, few or many, or as a class for expanded clones.

J gene: TRBJ1-6
D gene: TRBD1
V gene: TRBV6-4
clone size: medium-sized
CDR3 protein: CASSEDRDNSPLHF
CDR3 DNA: TGTGCCAGCAGTGAGGACAGGGATAATTCACCCCTCCACTTT

J gene: TRBJ2-2
D gene: .
V gene: TRBV27
clone size: .
CDR3 protein: CASSWDSTGTGELFF
CDR3 DNA: TGTGCCAGCAGTTGGGATAGCACAGGCACCGGGGAGCTGTTTTTT

J gene: TRBJ1-3
D gene: .
V gene: TRBV11-2
clone size: once
CDR3 protein: CASSLGLGQTSGNTIYF
CDR3 DNA: TGTGCCAGCAGCTTAGGCCTCGGACAAACCTCTGGAAACACCATATATTTT

J gene: TRBJ2-1
D gene: TRBD2
V gene: TRBV6-1
clone size: .
CDR3 protein: CASSELAGANNEQFF
CDR3 DNA: TGTGCCAGCAGTGAACTAGCGGGAGCCAACAATGAGCAGTTCTTC

J gene: TRBJ2-7
D gene: TRBD2
V gene: TRBV6-6
clone size: .
CDR3 protein: CASSYSRELVYEQYF
CDR3 DNA: TGTGCCAGCAGTTACTCGCGGGAGCTCGTCTACGAGCAGTACTTC

J gene: TRBJ2-3
D gene: .
V gene: TRBV4-1
clone size: .
CDR3 protein: CASSQEVPGETDTQYF
CDR3 DNA: TGCGCCAGCAGCCAAGAGGTCCCGGGGGAAACAGATACGCAGTATTTT

J gene: TRBJ2-5
D gene: .
V gene: TRBV7-3
clone size: .
CDR3 protein: CASSSQGETQYF
CDR3 DNA: TGTGCCAGCAGCTCTCAGGGCGAGACCCAGTACTTC

J gene: TRBJ2-1
D gene: TRBD2
V gene: TRBV6-5
clone size: .
CDR3 protein: CASKDTSGSRNEQFF
CDR3 DNA: TGTGCCAGCAAGGATACTAGCGGGAGTAGGAATGAGCAGTTCTTC

J gene: TRBJ2-5
D gene: TRBD1
V gene: TRBV7-9
clone size: .
CDR3 protein: CASSRTGVGETQYF
CDR3 DNA: TGTGCCAGCAGCCGGACAGGGGTAGGGGAGACCCAGTACTTC

J gene: TRBJ2-1
D gene: .
V gene: TRBV25-1
clone size: .
CDR3 protein: CASSELGQRRYNEQFF
CDR3 DNA: TGTGCCAGCAGTGAATTGGGCCAAAGAAGGTACAATGAGCAGTTCTTC

J gene: TRBJ2-1
D gene: TRBD2
V gene: TRBV5-4
clone size: .
CDR3 protein: CASSGGWAGDGEQFF
CDR3 DNA: TGTGCCAGCAGCGGGGGATGGGCGGGGGACGGTGAGCAGTTCTTC

J gene: TRBJ1-1
D gene: .
V gene: TRBV29-1
clone size: .
CDR3 protein: CSVEGTEDLPMNTEAFF
CDR3 DNA: TGCAGCGTTGAAGGGACAGAAGACCTACCGATGAACACTGAAGCTTTCTTT

J gene: TRBJ2-3
D gene: .
V gene: TRBV5-4
clone size: .
CDR3 protein: CASSLDPGLDTQYF
CDR3 DNA: TGTGCCAGCAGCTTGGATCCAGGGTTGGATACGCAGTATTTT

J gene: TRBJ1-6
D gene: TRBD1
V gene: TRBV10-3
clone size: .
CDR3 protein: CAIRPGQGRDSPLHF
CDR3 DNA: TGTGCCATCAGACCGGGACAGGGACGTGATTCACCCCTCCACTTT

J gene: TRBJ2-3
D gene: TRBD2
V gene: TRBV4-1
clone size: .
CDR3 protein: CASSQKGSGGWDTQYF
CDR3 DNA: TGCGCCAGCAGCCAAAAAGGTAGCGGGGGTTGGGATACGCAGTATTTT

J gene: TRBJ2-7
D gene: TRBD2
V gene: TRBV13
clone size: .
CDR3 protein: CASSLAGLSYEQYF
CDR3 DNA: TGTGCCAGCAGCTTAGCGGGACTAAGCTACGAGCAGTACTTC

J gene: TRBJ2-1
D gene: .
V gene: TRBV7-8
clone size: .
CDR3 protein: CASSSPAGTGNNEQFF
CDR3 DNA: TGTGCCAGCAGCTCCCCTGCGGGGACCGGGAACAATGAGCAGTTCTTC

J gene: TRBJ2-2
D gene: TRBD1
V gene: TRBV5-4
clone size: .
CDR3 protein: CASSLTGGSRSGELFF
CDR3 DNA: TGTGCCAGCAGCTTAACAGGGGGCTCGCGGTCCGGGGAGCTGTTTTTT

J gene: TRBJ2-3
D gene: .
V gene: TRBV30
clone size: .
CDR3 protein: CAWSLLGTDTQYF
CDR3 DNA: TGTGCCTGGAGTTTGCTAGGCACAGATACGCAGTATTTT

J gene: TRBJ2-3
D gene: .
V gene: TRBV29-1
clone size: once
CDR3 protein: CSVDTSTDTQYF
CDR3 DNA: TGCAGCGTTGATACTAGCACAGATACGCAGTATTTT

J gene: TRBJ1-2
D gene: .
V gene: TRBV6-5
clone size: once
CDR3 protein: CASSYSAALGGYTF
CDR3 DNA: TGTGCCAGCAGTTACTCGGCGGCCCTAGGTGGCTACACCTTC

J gene: TRBJ2-6
D gene: .
V gene: TRBV23-1
clone size: .
CDR3 protein: CASSQSEGNSGANVLTF
CDR3 DNA: TGCGCCAGCAGTCAATCAGAGGGAAATTCTGGGGCCAACGTCCTGACTTTC

J gene: TRBJ2-1
D gene: .
V gene: TRBV5-8
clone size: medium-sized
CDR3 protein: CASSLGGNEQFF
CDR3 DNA: TGTGCCAGCAGCTTGGGAGGCAATGAGCAGTTCTTC

J gene: TRBJ2-5
D gene: .
V gene: TRBV6-5
clone size: .
CDR3 protein: CASREMGEETQYF
CDR3 DNA: TGTGCCAGCAGGGAAATGGGAGAGGAGACCCAGTACTTC

J gene: TRBJ2-3
D gene: .
V gene: TRBV5-6
clone size: .
CDR3 protein: CASSGGVGTGHTDTQYF
CDR3 DNA: TGTGCCAGCAGCGGGGGGGTCGGGACAGGCCACACAGATACGCAGTATTTT

J gene: TRBJ1-3
D gene: .
V gene: TRBV5-5
clone size: .
CDR3 protein: CASSSWTASGNTIYF
CDR3 DNA: TGTGCCAGCAGCTCCTGGACAGCTTCTGGAAACACCATATATTTT

J gene: TRBJ2-1
D gene: .
V gene: TRBV20-1
clone size: .
CDR3 protein: CVTGTHNEQFF
CDR3 DNA: TGCGTCACCGGGACTCACAATGAGCAGTTCTTC

J gene: TRBJ2-1
D gene: TRBD1
V gene: TRBV11-1
clone size: medium-sized
CDR3 protein: CASSFAGGYHNEQFF
CDR3 DNA: TGTGCCAGCAGCTTCGCAGGGGGCTACCACAATGAGCAGTTCTTC

J gene: TRBJ1-1
D gene: .
V gene: TRBV6-5
clone size: once
CDR3 protein: CASSTPGGATEAFF
CDR3 DNA: TGTGCCAGCTCCACACCGGGGGGGGCCACTGAAGCTTTCTTT

J gene: TRBJ2-5
D gene: .
V gene: TRBV7-6
clone size: .
CDR3 protein: CASSLDTVRETQYF
CDR3 DNA: TGTGCCAGCAGCTTAGACACAGTGCGAGAGACCCAGTACTTC

J gene: TRBJ1-1
D gene: .
V gene: TRBV27
clone size: once
CDR3 protein: CASSLSAGTMNTEAFF
CDR3 DNA: TGTGCCAGCAGTTTATCGGCAGGGACTATGAACACTGAAGCTTTCTTT

J gene: TRBJ1-1
D gene: TRBD1
V gene: TRBV19
clone size: .
CDR3 protein: CASNPRTGGVNTEAFF
CDR3 DNA: TGTGCCAGTAATCCCCGGACAGGGGGCGTGAACACTGAAGCTTTCTTT

J gene: TRBJ1-2
D gene: TRBD1
V gene: TRBV7-2
clone size: .
CDR3 protein: CASSPDRAGFESYTF
CDR3 DNA: TGTGCCAGCAGCCCGGACAGGGCCGGTTTCGAAAGCTACACCTTC

J gene: TRBJ2-3
D gene: .
V gene: TRBV7-9
clone size: .
CDR3 protein: CASSAETDTDTQYF
CDR3 DNA: TGTGCCAGCAGCGCAGAGACAGACACAGATACGCAGTATTTT

J gene: TRBJ1-1
D gene: .
V gene: TRBV27
clone size: .
CDR3 protein: CASSWVQGNTEAFF
CDR3 DNA: TGTGCCAGCAGTTGGGTACAGGGGAACACTGAAGCTTTCTTT

J gene: TRBJ1-1
D gene: TRBD1
V gene: TRBV28
clone size: .
CDR3 protein: CASGTGVNTEAFF
CDR3 DNA: TGTGCCAGCGGAACAGGGGTGAACACTGAAGCTTTCTTT

J gene: TRBJ1-2
D gene: .
V gene: TRBV28
clone size: .
CDR3 protein: CASSLGGGYTF
CDR3 DNA: TGTGCCAGCAGTTTAGGGGGCGGCTACACCTTC

J gene: TRBJ2-5
D gene: TRBD2
V gene: TRBV7-9
clone size: .
CDR3 protein: CASSYGLEYQETQYF
CDR3 DNA: TGTGCCAGCAGCTACGGACTAGAGTACCAAGAGACCCAGTACTTC

J gene: TRBJ1-6
D gene: .
V gene: TRBV5-4
clone size: few
CDR3 protein: CASSSFGEGRAPLHF
CDR3 DNA: TGTGCCAGCAGCTCCTTCGGAGAGGGAAGGGCACCCCTCCACTTT

J gene: TRBJ1-1
D gene: .
V gene: TRBV6-5
clone size: .
CDR3 protein: CASSYSEAGNEAFF
CDR3 DNA: TGTGCCAGCAGTTACTCTGAGGCAGGGAATGAAGCTTTCTTT

J gene: TRBJ2-2
D gene: TRBD2
V gene: TRBV2
clone size: .
CDR3 protein: CASSEGLAGPGELFF
CDR3 DNA: TGTGCCAGCAGTGAGGGACTAGCGGGGCCCGGGGAGCTGTTTTTT

J gene: TRBJ1-1
D gene: TRBD1
V gene: TRBV29-1
clone size: .
CDR3 protein: CSGEGTGYTEAFF
CDR3 DNA: TGCAGCGGGGAGGGGACAGGATACACTGAAGCTTTCTTT

J gene: TRBJ2-3
D gene: TRBD2
V gene: TRBV6-1
clone size: .
CDR3 protein: CASSPGLAEVDTQYF
CDR3 DNA: TGTGCCAGCAGCCCGGGACTAGCGGAGGTGGATACGCAGTATTTT

J gene: TRBJ2-7
D gene: TRBD2
V gene: TRBV2
clone size: .
CDR3 protein: CASSEMASGPYEQYF
CDR3 DNA: TGTGCCAGCAGTGAAATGGCTAGCGGCCCCTACGAGCAGTACTTC

J gene: TRBJ2-2
D gene: TRBD1
V gene: TRBV6-4
clone size: .
CDR3 protein: CASSPGTVNTGELFF
CDR3 DNA: TGTGCCAGCAGTCCTGGGACAGTGAACACCGGGGAGCTGTTTTTT

J gene: TRBJ1-6
D gene: .
V gene: TRBV2
clone size: .
CDR3 protein: CASSEVTGTKSPLHF
CDR3 DNA: TGTGCCAGCAGTGAAGTGACCGGGACAAAGTCACCCCTCCACTTT

J gene: TRBJ2-7
D gene: TRBD1
V gene: TRBV6-5
clone size: .
CDR3 protein: CASHGTGNYEQYF
CDR3 DNA: TGTGCCAGTCATGGGACAGGAAACTACGAGCAGTACTTC

J gene: TRBJ2-7
D gene: TRBD1
V gene: TRBV6-5
clone size: .
CDR3 protein: CASSYGDRAQNEQYF
CDR3 DNA: TGTGCCAGCAGTTACGGGGACAGGGCGCAAAACGAGCAGTACTTC